The rows below give T cell receptor beta chains drawn from one sample of a study of blood T cells in healthy people across ages. TCRdb passed the 5' RACE reads through MiXCR, listing each CDR3 protein once. The sample contains some 1.6 million distinct CDR3 sequences, 30% to 40% of which appear only once. The sequencing input was blood. These receptors were collected from a woman in her 30s in good health. Both conserved end residues are part of each CDR3. A D gene is named only where the DNA matches it firmly. The size entry is marked missing in some rows and otherwise reads once, few, many or a size class.

V	J	size	D	DNA	CDR3
TRBV4-1	TRBJ1-5	.	.	TGCGCCAGCAGCCAAGGGATGGGATCTCAGCCCCAGCATTTT	CASSQGMGSQPQHF
TRBV11-2	TRBJ1-1	few	.	TGTGCCAGCAGCGTGCGGTCGGGAGGTGATTCTGAAGCTTTCTTT	CASSVRSGGDSEAFF
TRBV27	TRBJ2-7	.	TRBD2	TGTGCCAGCAGTATTCAACTAGCGGGAGGGCCCTACGAGCAGTACTTC	CASSIQLAGGPYEQYF
TRBV7-3	TRBJ2-7	once	.	TGTGCCAGCAGCGTCCGGGACAAAACCTACGAGCAGTACTTC	CASSVRDKTYEQYF
TRBV6-1	TRBJ2-5	few	.	TGTGCCAGCAGTGAAAAAAGGCAGGGAAAAGAGACCCAGTACTTC	CASSEKRQGKETQYF
TRBV9	TRBJ2-2	.	.	TGTGCCAGCAGCGCTTTTCTAACGACCGGGGAGCTGTTTTTT	CASSAFLTTGELFF
TRBV6-6	TRBJ1-2	few	TRBD1	TGTGCCAGCAGGGCAGGGGGCGATGGCTACACCTTC	CASRAGGDGYTF
TRBV6-5	TRBJ2-3	.	.	TGTGCCAGCAGTTACTCGGGACGCGGGGAAGATACGCAGTATTTT	CASSYSGRGEDTQYF
TRBV7-9	TRBJ1-1	.	.	TGTGCCAGCAGCCCCGGGGGGGGAGGCGGCACTGAAGCTTTCTTT	CASSPGGGGGTEAFF
TRBV9	TRBJ2-7	.	.	TGTGCCAGCAGCCCCCACACATCCTACGAGCAGTACTTC	CASSPHTSYEQYF
TRBV5-5	TRBJ2-7	.	.	TGTGCCAGCAGCTTAGGACCAGCGGCAGGAGGGTACGAGCAGTACTTC	CASSLGPAAGGYEQYF
TRBV2	TRBJ1-2	.	.	TGTGCCAGCAGCGAAAAGTTTTTCGCGGGCTATGGCTACACCTTC	CASSEKFFAGYGYTF
TRBV14	TRBJ2-1	.	TRBD1	TGTGCCAGCAGCCGGACAGGTATCGAGCAGTTCTTC	CASSRTGIEQFF
TRBV20-1	TRBJ2-1	few	TRBD2	TGCAGTGCGGGCAGGACTAGCGGCTACAATGAGCAGTTCTTC	CSAGRTSGYNEQFF
TRBV5-1	TRBJ2-3	.	.	TGCGCCAGCAGCTTAAGGGGGGGCCTTAGCACAGATACGCAGTATTTT	CASSLRGGLSTDTQYF
TRBV27	TRBJ2-7	.	.	TGTGCCAGCAGTCGACCCTTGGGTGAGCAGTACTTC	CASSRPLGEQYF
TRBV10-2	TRBJ2-1	.	TRBD1	TGCGCCAGCAGTGAGTCGCTGGGACAGGGACCGAGCTCCTACAATGAGCAGTTCTTC	CASSESLGQGPSSYNEQFF
TRBV20-1	TRBJ2-3	few	.	TGCAGTGCTAGGACATTGATAGGGGGGGCCAAACGCACAGATACGCAGTATTTT	CSARTLIGGAKRTDTQYF
TRBV29-1	TRBJ1-2	.	TRBD1	TGCAGCGCCGCGACAGGGAGCAATGGCTGCACCTTC	CSAATGSNGCTF
TRBV6-5	TRBJ1-2	few	.	TGTGCCAGCAGACAAGGGCGGGGGAACTATGGCTACACCTTC	CASRQGRGNYGYTF
TRBV5-5	TRBJ2-7	.	TRBD1	TGTGCCAGCAGGGAGGGGACAGGGGGCGACGGGGAGTACTTC	CASREGTGGDGEYF
TRBV27	TRBJ2-1	few	.	TGTGCCACCTCTACCGTTAGCTCCTACAATGAGCAGTTCTTC	CATSTVSSYNEQFF
TRBV6-5	TRBJ2-7	.	.	TGTGCCAGCAGTTATTGCGTGTACTTC	CASSYCVYF
TRBV6-5	TRBJ1-5	.	.	TGTGCCAGCAGTTACCCTGACCCCCCCGGGAGCAATCAGCCCCAGCATTTT	CASSYPDPPGSNQPQHF
TRBV24-1	TRBJ1-2	few	.	TGTGCCACCAGTGATCCCCCCCCGTGCGGGAGAAAGGATGGCTACACCTTC	CATSDPPPCGRKDGYTF
TRBV7-9	TRBJ2-7	.	.	TGTGCCAGCAGCCAACGAGTAGGGCTCTACGAGCAGTACTTC	CASSQRVGLYEQYF
TRBV5-1	TRBJ2-3	many	.	TGCGCCAGCAGCGCCCAGTCGACAGATACGCAGTATTTT	CASSAQSTDTQYF
TRBV24-1	TRBJ1-1	few	.	TGTGCCACCAGTGGAGCCTGGCCGAACACTGAAGCTTTCTTT	CATSGAWPNTEAFF
TRBV4-1	TRBJ2-2	few	TRBD1	TGCGCCAGCAGCCGGGGGACAGGGCTCACCGGGGAGCTGTTTTTT	CASSRGTGLTGELFF
TRBV28	TRBJ2-7	once	.	TGTGCCAGCTGCTACCGGGACGGCAGCTACGAGCAGTACTTC	CASCYRDGSYEQYF
TRBV3-1	TRBJ2-1	.	TRBD2	TGTGCCAGCAGCCGGCCGGGGGGGCTAGGAAATGAGCAGTTCTTC	CASSRPGGLGNEQFF
TRBV15	TRBJ1-5	many	TRBD1	TGTGCCACCAGCAGACCTTCAGGGGGAAATCAGCCCCAGCATTTT	CATSRPSGGNQPQHF
TRBV29-1	TRBJ1-1	.	.	TGCAGCGTTGTACGGAAGAACACTGAAGCTTTCTTT	CSVVRKNTEAFF
TRBV6-1	TRBJ2-7	.	TRBD2	TGTGCCAGCATAGCGGGAGACTACGAGCAGTACTTC	CASIAGDYEQYF